This T cell receptor (beta chain) derives from a study of blood T cell repertoires in COVID-19. As for the study in general: Samples of COVID-19 (acute and convalescent) were obtained from the United States, Italy and Spain. The analysed material was cDNA or gDNA that came from T cells, B-cell-depleted T cells, or PBMCs.

The CDR3 loop spans 20 amino acids. Trimming cost V 5 bases and J 1 base; bases outside gene matches: 15. Germline values: CDR1 KGHSH, CDR2 LQKENI. Original processing notes: Amplification of reference gene primers provided the estimated nucleated cell counts. TCRdb's copy holds only in-frame clones and misses some; the assay was immunoSEQ multiplex PCR. V, J and clone size were drawn from that table, and D and trimming were deduced from the DNA. In the table there are around 110,000 clones, about four fifths of which are singletons. Sequencing input: peripheral blood. The chain recombines TRBV18 with TRBJ2-1, with TRBD2 matching 12 bases. The origin of this receptor is a human donor in a cohort sampled during active COVID-19. The CDR3 here is CASSSRGPSGRAVSYNEQFF. The CDR3 DNA is TGTGCCAGCTCATCCCGAGGGCCTAGCGGGAGGGCGGTTTCCTACAATGAGCAGTTCTTC. The complete variable domain, with remaining parts taken from reference TRBV18 and TRBJ2-1, reads NAGVMQNPRHLVRRRGQEARLRCSPMKGHSHVYWYRQLPEEGLKFMVYLQKENIIDESGMPKERFSAEFPKEGPSILRIQQVVRGDSAAYFCASSSRGPSGRAVSYNEQFFGPGTRLTVL.